This T cell receptor beta chain was sequenced for a study of shared clonotypes between healthy human individuals. Study-wide findings and caveats: The authors sampled blood alone, and tissue repertoires likely differ.

Donors were healthy HIV-negative adults without recently reported acute infections or vaccinations. Every one of the donors was a Caucasian adult that lived in Nashville, Tennessee. Germline-derived CDR1 and CDR2 are GTSNPN and SVGIG (reference sequence). Trimming left V 5 bases short and J 7 bases short, with 12 bases between. CDR3 length equals 13 residues. Original analysis: ImmunoSEQ junction-only sequences lacked quality scores, so their filtering differed. Sequencing was performed with immunoSEQ multiplex PCR; in TCRdb, only in-frame clones are kept and a portion is missing. Clone size and V and J calls were adopted from that table, with D and trimming inferred from the DNA. The sample lists about 450,000 clones; 79% were seen once. The table lists this clone with many counts. Antigen unknown.

The chain uses TRBV30 and TRBJ1-6, with D perhaps matching TRBD1 (5 bases). The receptor was derived from a woman aged 35 to 49 in good health. Some clones in this sample may be carry-over from other donors' samples. Material: PBMCs. The CDR3 loop is CAWAGTQNSPLHF. The CDR3 DNA is TGTGCCTGGGCGGGGACCCAGAATTCACCCCTCCACTTT.